This entry describes one TCR beta chain. Its specific antigen is unknown. Per-base qualities were not stored, and no clone one base away is much larger. The junction shows trimming of 2 bases on V and 2 bases on J, plus 10 bases between the germline ends. From the germline V gene, CDR1 is SGHTA and CDR2 is FQGNSA. Counted from cysteine to phenylalanine, this CDR3 has 14 amino acids. Only the CDR3 region is kept as DNA, spanning 42 bases read in frame from base 1. The entire isolated RNA was reverse transcribed using the High Capacity cDNA Reverse Transcription Kit, and thus expressed TCRB transcripts were sequenced. Deep immunoSEQ sequencing was applied to naive, central memory and regulatory T cell samples, giving an average of approximately 3.8 million total reads per sample. After sorted cells were lysed in RLT buffer, RNA was extracted with DNase-treated RNeasy Micro or Mini kits, with the choice depending on cell number. To prevent cross-contamination, every cell subset was processed on its own, while patient and healthy donor samples were processed together. The immunoSEQ multiplex PCR was used to amplify TCRB sequences from cDNA, yielding 87-bp fragments that span the CDR3 region. The amplicons were sequenced using the Illumina HiSeq platform. The authors' pipeline ran thus. PCR bias was corrected computationally using synthetic template baselines, and reads within Hamming distance 2 were collapsed, with unmergeable singletons discarded. Reads were aligned against IMGT so that V, D and J genes, CDR3 length and insertions or deletions at six rearrangement sites could be assigned. Within each subset, clonotype counts were normalized to the number of sorted cells before true diversity and Gini coefficients were calculated with the tcR R package. The overlap coefficient, calculated on TCRB nucleotide sequences, was used to measure repertoire sharing. Not all clones reach the TCRdb copy of this immuneACCESS table, which keeps in-frame sequences only. Checked studies attribute under half of the gap to unresolved V genes and leave the rest unexplained. V, J and clone size were drawn from that table, and D and trimming were deduced from the DNA. For this sample the table gives around 340,000 clones, of which approximately 8% were detected only once. The ten largest clones add up to around 0.44% of the sample.

These data are taken from a study of beta chain features in type 1 diabetes (dated 2018 in TCRdb). Looking at the study overall: Patients and healthy donors did not differ in mean age, gender distribution, total cell number or subset yield. Across all samples, fewer than 130 million sorted cells were examined, and cell number per subset correlated strongly with RNA yield. In the study, TCRB repertoires of sorted circulating CD4+ T cell subsets from recently diagnosed type 1 diabetes patients were compared with those of matched healthy donors. Regulatory and stem cell-like memory subsets were isolated from only 8 patients and about eight healthy donors, whereas naive and central memory subsets came from all 30 or so donors.

Broad study findings and their caveats: Shorter templates might be favored by PCR, yet because patient and control samples were amplified and corrected together, any such skew would affect both groups equally. Because cDNA rather than genomic DNA was sequenced, highly expressing activated cells could have been over-represented, although no difference in activation and CD3 levels was found between groups. Naive, central memory and regulatory TCRB repertoires appeared more similar among patients than among healthy donors. Patients with type 1 diabetes made fewer insertions and deleted more nucleotides at VDJ recombination sites, implying thymic rearrangement abnormalities. Type 1 diabetes patients showed a moderate but significant shortening of TCRB CDR3 length in all four CD4+ subsets. Because the HLA sub-analyses included only small numbers of individuals, any influence of HLA type on TCRB rearrangement was left unresolved.

A single peripheral blood draw of around 0.11 L on average was collected from each donor into heparinised tubes. Using a panel that included CD45RO, CCR7, CD25, CD127, CD95 and CD27, naive, central memory, regulatory and stem cell-like memory CD4+ T cells were sorted on a BD FACSAria II. Every sorted population had a purity above 98%. PBMCs were isolated immediately by Lymphoprep density gradient centrifugation and stained directly without culture. To minimize batch effects, samples were stained and sorted in pairs, one healthy donor with one patient per experiment. The rearranged segments are TRBV7-2 and TRBJ2-7, and perhaps TRBD2 as D gene, on 5 matching bases. The sequenced sample was central memory CD4+ T cells from blood. The clonotype comes from a woman aged 18 to 35 in good health. The CDR3 amino acid sequence is: CASSLQVATYEQYF. The DNA reads as follows: TGTGCCAGCAGCTTACAGGTAGCGACCTACGAGCAGTACTTC.